Each of the 30 T cell receptor beta chains below was sequenced from the same sample in a study of blood T cell repertoires in COVID-19. Profiling relied on immunoSEQ multiplex PCR, and the TCRdb table lists in-frame clones only, not all of them. The table records roughly 190,000 clones, 85% of them present only once. Sample: peripheral blood. These receptors were obtained from a woman aged 60 to 75 with acute or convalescent COVID-19.

V and J are TRBV7-2 and TRBJ2-3, with a possible D match to TRBD2 (6 bases). Germline V gives CDR1 SGHTA, CDR2 FQGNSA. V lost 3 bases and J lost 2, with 12 bases in between. This CDR3 comprises 15 residues. The CDR3 sequence: CASSFGLAFTDTQYF. The CDR3 DNA follows: TGTGCCAGCAGCTTCGGCCTAGCGTTCACAGATACGCAGTATTTT.

A few counts support this clone. This chain links TRBV18 with TRBJ2-3; 14 bases are shared with TRBD2. The J segment lost 2 bases and the V segment lost 3 bases, leaving 4 bases of the junction unmatched. The CDR3 covers 17 residues. Germline lookup yields CDR1 KGHSH and CDR2 LQKENI. The CDR3 loop reads CASSPGLAGVITDTQYF. The CDR3 nucleotides are TGTGCCAGCTCACCGGGACTAGCGGGAGTTATCACAGATACGCAGTATTTT. Full variable domain (remainder filled in from reference TRBV18 and TRBJ2-3): NAGVMQNPRHLVRRRGQEARLRCSPMKGHSHVYWYRQLPEEGLKFMVYLQKENIIDESGMPKERFSAEFPKEGPSILRIQQVVRGDSAAYFCASSPGLAGVITDTQYFGPGTRLTVL.

J is TRBJ1-5 and V is TRBV19; no clear D gene. Trimming cost V 3 bases and J 3 bases, with 6 bases left between them. The CDR3 loop spans 13 amino acids. CDR1 LNHDA and CDR2 SQIVND come from the germline V gene (reference sequence). CDR3 amino acids: CASSMRDNQPQHF. CDR3 DNA: TGTGCCAGTAGTATGAGAGACAATCAGCCCCAGCATTTT.

This clone was seen more than once but under ten times. As DNA, the CDR3 is TGTGCCAGCAGTTCCCGCCTACTAGTCCCTGGCAATGAGCAGTTCTTC. This sequence encodes CASSSRLLVPGNEQFF. The chain carries TRBV28 and TRBJ2-1, with TRBD2 as a possible D gene (5 bases). CDR1 and CDR2 from the germline V gene are MDHEN and SYDVKM. V was pared by 4 bases and J by 6 bases, with 19 bases between. This CDR3 contains 16 residues.

Only a few counts were recorded for this clone. J is TRBJ1-5 and V is TRBV10-3, with unresolved D. V was shortened by 0 bases and J by 5 bases, with 5 bases between the two germline ends. CDR1 ENHRY and CDR2 SYGVKD come from the germline V gene. The CDR3 is 13 residues long. This chain's CDR3 is CAISESRDQPQHF. The DNA of the CDR3 is TGTGCCATCAGTGAGTCGAGGGATCAGCCCCAGCATTTT.

The V and J genes are TRBV4-1 and TRBJ1-2; TRBD1 is a possible D gene (5 bases). The CDR3 spans 15 residues. V lost 1 base and J lost 8, with 17 bases in between. Germline assignment: CDR1 MGHRA and CDR2 YSYEKL. CDR3 sequence reads: CASSQVGQGSSGYTF. CDR3 in DNA: TGCGCCAGCAGCCAAGTTGGGCAGGGAAGCAGCGGCTACACCTTC.

The V and J genes are TRBV29-1 and TRBJ2-3; TRBD2 matches at 9 bases. The germline V gene encodes CDR1 SQVTM and CDR2 ANQGSEA. This CDR3 contains 13 residues. Trimming at V came to 7 bases and at J to 1 base, leaving 3 bases not matched to a gene. CDR3 sequence: CSGVAGGTDTQYF. CDR3 nucleotide sequence: TGCAGCGGGGTAGCGGGAGGCACAGATACGCAGTATTTT.

This clone was detected only once. V usage is TRBV5-1 and J usage is TRBJ2-1; TRBD2 matches at 9 bases. Trimming at V came to 1 base and at J to 4 bases, leaving 9 bases not matched to a gene. Germline CDR1 reads SGHRS; CDR2 reads YFSETQ. The length of the CDR3 is 17 residues. DNA for the CDR3: TGCGCCAGCAGCTTGAATACCCTGCGGGGGGGTTACAATGAGCAGTTCTTC. Its translation is CASSLNTLRGGYNEQFF.

The V call is TRBV4-1, the J call TRBJ2-1, with D hard to call. The CDR3 runs to 13 residues. V lost 7 bases and J 5 bases, leaving 12 bases between the germline ends. Germline V CDR1 and CDR2: MGHRA, YSYEKL. The CDR3 reads CASMATGHNEQFF. CDR3 sequence (DNA): TGCGCCAGCATGGCTACTGGGCACAATGAGCAGTTCTTC.

The chain joins TRBV3-1 (or the pseudogene TRBV3-2) to TRBJ2-2, with 8 bases that match TRBD1. This CDR3 spans 15 amino acids. From germline, CDR1 is LGHDT and CDR2 YNNKEL (reference sequence). Trimming took 6 bases from V and 4 from J; bases not matched to a gene: 7. The CDR3 sequence: CASRPTGVPTGELFF. The DNA for the CDR3 is TGTGCCAGCAGACCGACAGGGGTTCCCACCGGGGAGCTGTTTTTT.

This clone was counted a single time. The chain couples TRBV5-1 to TRBJ2-7, with TRBD2 matching 9 bases. Losses at the gene ends were 6 bases for V and 3 bases for J; bases not matched to a gene: 4. This CDR3 has 13 residues. Germline assignment: CDR1 SGHRS and CDR2 YFSETQ. CDR3 sequence (DNA): TGCGCCAGCACCCCTAGCGGGAACTACGAGCAGTACTTC. This gives the protein CASTPSGNYEQYF.

V and J are TRBV15 and TRBJ1-2; TRBD1 matches at 7 bases. The CDR3 sequence is 14 residues long. V shed 5 bases, J shed 8 bases, and the junction held 11 bases outside the gene matches. Germline CDR1 LNHNV, CDR2 YYDKDF (reference sequence). The CDR3 nucleotides read TGTGCCACCAGCTCCCCCCAGGGGGTCGGGGGCTACACCTTC. This sequence encodes CATSSPQGVGGYTF. Based on the CDR3 plus reference TRBV15 and TRBJ1-2, the full variable domain is DAMVIQNPRYQVTQFGKPVTLSCSQTLNHNVMYWYQQKSSQAPKLLFHYYDKDFNNEADTPDNFQSRRPNTSFCFLDIRSPGLGDTAMYLCATSSPQGVGGYTFGSGTRLTVV.

This clone was counted between two and nine times. The CDR3 is CSARESDTEAFF. In DNA, the CDR3 is TGCAGCGCCCGGGAGTCCGACACTGAAGCTTTCTTT. The chain joins TRBV29-1 to TRBJ1-1; D is undetermined. Trimming took off 7 bases at V and 3 bases at J, with 12 bases between the two ends. Germline values: CDR1 SQVTM, CDR2 ANQGSEA. The CDR3 sequence is 12 residues long.

This clone was detected only a few times. V gene TRBV12-3 or TRBV12-4 combines with J gene TRBJ1-2; TRBD1 aligns across 7 bases. Losses at the gene ends were 6 bases for V and 8 bases for J; bases not matched to a gene: 9. The CDR3 is 13 amino acids. The CDR3: CASRLGQAGGYTF. The DNA for the CDR3 is TGTGCCAGCAGGCTAGGACAGGCTGGCGGCTACACCTTC.

The chain carries TRBV11-2 and TRBJ2-1; 8 bases are shared with TRBD2. Per the germline V gene, CDR1 is SGHAT and CDR2 is FQNNGV. The ends lost 2 bases at V and 6 bases at J; junction bases unmatched: 3. The CDR3 is made up of 14 amino acids. The CDR3 here is CASSLKLAGNEQFF. CDR3 DNA: TGTGCCAGCAGCTTAAAGCTAGCGGGCAATGAGCAGTTCTTC. The full variable domain, rest sourced from reference TRBV11-2 and TRBJ2-1, is EAGVAQSPRYKIIEKRQSVAFWCNPISGHATLYWYQQILGQGPKLLIQFQNNGVVDDSQLPKDRFSAERLKGVDSTLKIQPAKLEDSAVYLCASSLKLAGNEQFFGPGTRLTVL.

The chain uses TRBV18 and TRBJ2-7; D possibly corresponds to TRBD2 (5 bases). The ends were cut back, 0 bases at V and 3 bases at J, with 12 bases in the middle. The CDR3 runs 15 residues. CDR1 is KGHSH, CDR2 LQKENI, per germline. CDR3 in amino acids: CASSPPSGFNYEQYF. CDR3 DNA sequence: TGTGCCAGCTCACCACCAAGCGGCTTTAACTACGAGCAGTACTTC.

The chain employs TRBV6-1 and TRBJ1-4; no clear D gene. This CDR3 comprises 15 residues. The V gene's germline CDR1 is MNHNS and CDR2 SASEGT. With 3 bases removed from V and 5 bases from J, the gap between germline ends came to 13 bases. CDR3 DNA: TGTGCCAGCAGTGAGAGGTCGGGATTGAATGAAAAACTGTTTTTT. Amino acids: CASSERSGLNEKLFF.

Note on this clone: Other DNA sequences from this sample encode an identical CDR3 as well. The chain recombines TRBV7-2 with TRBJ1-1; D not resolved. This CDR3 contains 14 residues. The germline gives CDR1 SGHTA, CDR2 FQGNSA. The V and J ends lost 1 base and 1 base respectively, with 7 bases between them. In DNA, the CDR3 is TGTGCCAGCAGCTTAGGGCGGGGGAACACTGAAGCTTTCTTT. Protein: CASSLGRGNTEAFF.

The chain recombines TRBV21-1 with TRBJ1-1; TRBD1, as called in the table, went unchecked against the DNA. TRBV21-1 is a listed pseudogene. The CDR3 runs 16 residues. The CDR3: CASSSRDRGLWTEAFF. The CDR3 nucleotides read TGTGCCAGCAGCAGCCGGGACAGGGGTCTGTGGACTGAAGCTTTCTTT.

This clone was seen only a few times. The chain has TRBV24-1 and TRBJ2-3; D call uncertain. V shed 5 bases and J shed 1 base, with 9 bases lying between them. Germline-derived CDR1 and CDR2 are KGHDR and SFDVKD. The CDR3 totals 14 residues. CDR3 loop: CATSGHQGTDTQYF. CDR3 bases: TGTGCCACCAGTGGACACCAAGGCACAGATACGCAGTATTTT.

This clone was observed a handful of times. This chain uses TRBV27 with TRBJ2-7; D may be TRBD2 (6 bases). Trimming cost V 5 bases and J 5 bases, with 16 bases left between them. CDR3 length: 14 amino acids. Germline V gene sequence: CDR1 MNHEY, CDR2 SMNVEV (reference sequence). The CDR3 sequence: CASSHGTPGDEQYV. DNA for the CDR3: TGTGCCAGCAGTCATGGGACTCCCGGGGACGAGCAGTACGTC.

The chain uses TRBV5-1 and TRBJ2-5; D unclear. The germline V gene has CDR1 SGHRS and CDR2 YFSETQ. The CDR3 runs 12 residues. V was trimmed by 2 bases and J by 4 bases, leaving 6 bases between them. This chain's CDR3 is CASSLSPETQYF. The CDR3 bases are TGCGCCAGCAGCTTAAGCCCAGAGACCCAGTACTTC.

The chain uses TRBV24-1 and TRBJ2-7; tentatively, D is TRBD2 (5 bases). The CDR3 is 13 residues long. V lost 0 bases and J 7 bases, leaving 9 bases between the germline ends. The V gene's germline CDR1 is KGHDR and CDR2 SFDVKD. The CDR3 loop reads CATSDLRTGEQYF. The CDR3 nucleotides are TGTGCCACCAGTGATTTGCGTACGGGGGAGCAGTACTTC.

CDR3 DNA: TGCGCCAGCAGCTTGGCGCAGGGGTCAAATTCACCCCTCCACTTT. Protein: CASSLAQGSNSPLHF. The chain links TRBV5-1 to TRBJ1-6, with D possibly TRBD1 on 6 matching bases. The CDR3 runs 15 residues. CDR1 and CDR2 from the germline V gene are SGHRS and YFSETQ. Trimming took off 0 bases at V and 7 bases at J, with 11 bases between the two ends.

J is TRBJ1-5 and V is TRBV28, with a weak D call TRBD1 (5 bases). V lost 2 bases and J lost 1, with 9 bases in between. Germline assignment: CDR1 MDHEN and CDR2 SYDVKM. This CDR3 comprises 15 residues. CDR3 sequence reads: CASSLPGGSNQPQHF. The CDR3 nucleotides read TGTGCCAGCAGTTTACCGGGGGGAAGCAATCAGCCCCAGCATTTT.

This chain uses TRBV19 with TRBJ2-1; 8 nucleotides agree with TRBD1. Germline V gene lookup returns CDR1 LNHDA and CDR2 SQIVND (reference sequence). This CDR3 comprises 15 residues. J was trimmed by 8 bases and V by 1 base; bases with no gene match: 7. CDR3 region: CASSIGSDRVHEQFF. In DNA form, the CDR3 reads TGTGCCAGTAGTATAGGTTCGGACAGGGTTCATGAGCAGTTCTTC.

The chain joins TRBV10-3 to TRBJ2-2; 7 bases match TRBD1. The CDR3 loop spans 18 amino acids. The germline V gene encodes CDR1 ENHRY and CDR2 SYGVKD. V shed 0 bases and J 1 base; nucleotides not matched to a gene: 8. The CDR3, as DNA: TGTGCCATCAGTGAGTCCTACCAGGGGGTCCAGAACACCGGGGAGCTGTTTTTT. Encoded protein: CAISESYQGVQNTGELFF.

This sequence joins TRBV10-3 and TRBJ2-1; possibly TRBD2 for D (6 bases). Trimming shortened V by 5 bases and J by 10 bases, and 12 bases separated the two germline ends. This CDR3 has 12 residues. Germline V CDR1 and CDR2: ENHRY, SYGVKD. The CDR3 DNA reads as TGTGCCATCAGTCGACTAGGCGAAGAGCAGTTCTTC. Protein product: CAISRLGEEQFF.

On this clone: Other nucleotide sequences in the sample specify the same CDR3. The chain couples TRBV19 to TRBJ1-2; 10 nucleotides line up with TRBD1. The length of the CDR3 is 15 residues. Germline CDR1 LNHDA, CDR2 SQIVND (reference sequence). Trimming removed 4 bases from V and 1 base from J; junction bases left unmatched: 3. CDR3 nucleotide sequence: TGTGCCAGTAGTACAAGGGACAGGGGTAACTATGGCTACACCTTC. This encodes CASSTRDRGNYGYTF.

This chain connects TRBV6-5 to TRBJ1-4; tentatively, D is TRBD1 (6 bases). Germline lookup yields CDR1 MNHEY and CDR2 SVGAGI. V dropped 5 bases and J dropped 8 bases, with 15 bases sitting between them. This CDR3 spans 14 amino acids. The DNA of the CDR3 is TGTGCCAGCAGTCCCGGGACAACTCCCGAAAAACTGTTTTTT. Protein product: CASSPGTTPEKLFF.